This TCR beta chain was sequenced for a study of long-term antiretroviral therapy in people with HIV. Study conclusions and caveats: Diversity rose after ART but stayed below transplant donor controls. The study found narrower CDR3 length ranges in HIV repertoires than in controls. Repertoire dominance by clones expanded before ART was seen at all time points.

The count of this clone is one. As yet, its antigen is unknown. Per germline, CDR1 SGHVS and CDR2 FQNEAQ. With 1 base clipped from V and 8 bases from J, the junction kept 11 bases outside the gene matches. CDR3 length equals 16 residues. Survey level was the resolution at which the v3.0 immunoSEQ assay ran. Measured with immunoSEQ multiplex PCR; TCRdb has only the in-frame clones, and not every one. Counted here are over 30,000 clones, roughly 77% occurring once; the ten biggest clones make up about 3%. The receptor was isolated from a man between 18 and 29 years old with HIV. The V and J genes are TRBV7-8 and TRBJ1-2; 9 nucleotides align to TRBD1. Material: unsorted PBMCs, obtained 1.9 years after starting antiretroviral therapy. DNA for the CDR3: TGTGCCAGCAGCTTAGTCCGACGGGACAGGGTTGGGGGCTACACCTTC. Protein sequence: CASSLVRRDRVGGYTF.